Listed here is a single TCR beta chain. Its antigen is unidentified. Germline-derived CDR1 and CDR2 are MNHNY and SVGAGI (reference sequence). V was clipped by 6 bases and J by 6 bases; unmatched bases: 6. This CDR3 is 14 amino acids long. This specimen belongs to a study of cytomegalovirus exposure and HLA in healthy donors. Study findings and constraints: Some V segments, including TRBV6-2 and TRBV6-3, were excluded as indistinguishable.

A multiplex PCR was run with 60 Vbeta primers and 13 Jbeta primers. Produced via immunoSEQ multiplex PCR; TCRdb's table is partial and in-frame only. The data show roughly 120,000 clones, with roughly 80% seen just once and about 3% held by the top ten. Sequencing was performed on PBMCs. This chain connects TRBV6-6 to TRBJ1-4; 8 nucleotides align to TRBD1. The clonotype was recovered from a woman between 35 and 50 years old in good health and CMV-seropositive. For the CDR3, the DNA is TGTGCCAGCAGGCCCACAGGGGGTGATGAAAAACTGTTTTTT. Encoded protein: CASRPTGGDEKLFF.